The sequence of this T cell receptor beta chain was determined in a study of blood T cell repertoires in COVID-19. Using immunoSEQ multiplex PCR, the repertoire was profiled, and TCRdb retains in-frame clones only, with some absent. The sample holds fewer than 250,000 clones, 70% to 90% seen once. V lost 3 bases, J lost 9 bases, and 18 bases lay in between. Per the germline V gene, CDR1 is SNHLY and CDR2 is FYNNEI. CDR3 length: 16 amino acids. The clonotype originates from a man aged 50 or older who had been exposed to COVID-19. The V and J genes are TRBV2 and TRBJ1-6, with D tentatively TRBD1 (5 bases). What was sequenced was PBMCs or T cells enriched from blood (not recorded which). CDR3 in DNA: TGTGCCAGCAGTGATGAGTCTACAGCCGGGGGTTCACCCCTCCACTTT. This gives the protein CASSDESTAGGSPLHF.